A single sample gave rise to the 30 T cell receptor beta chains below, sequenced in a study of neurological immune-mediated disorders. Time point: longitudinal time-point 2. Each CDR3 protein is one row after TCRdb ran MiXCR on the 5' RACE reads. The sample lists over 75,000 distinct CDR3 sequences, 4.5% to 7.5% occurring once. Sequencing input: PBMCs. Receptors were obtained from a woman aged 55-70 years with multiple sclerosis.

This clonotype came up a few times. The chain joins TRBV6-1 to TRBJ2-2; D is perhaps TRBD1 (5 bases). V gave up 3 bases and J gave up 5 bases, with 7 bases separating them. The V gene's germline CDR1 is MNHNS and CDR2 SASEGT. The CDR3 sequence is 13 residues long. CDR3 bases: TGTGCCAGCAGTGAGCAGGGAACCGGGGAGCTGTTTTTT. This encodes CASSEQGTGELFF.

This clonotype was found many times. The chain carries TRBV20-1 and TRBJ1-6; 8 bases fit TRBD1. Germline loops: CDR1 DFQATT, CDR2 SNEGSKA (reference sequence). Trimming at V came to 3 bases and at J to 7 bases, leaving 5 bases not matched to a gene. The CDR3 runs 14 residues. The CDR3 is CSASADRENSPLHF. The CDR3 DNA sequence: TGCAGTGCTAGCGCGGACAGGGAAAATTCACCCCTCCACTTT.

This clonotype appeared many times. V is TRBV11-2 and J is TRBJ2-2; 13 positions agree with TRBD2. The CDR3 consists of 17 residues. Trimming removed 3 bases from V and 4 bases from J; junction bases left unmatched: 5. CDR1 and CDR2 from the germline V gene are SGHAT and FQNNGV. CDR3 in amino acids: CASSFSRLAGGTGELFF. DNA for the CDR3: TGTGCCAGCAGCTTTTCTCGACTAGCGGGGGGCACCGGGGAGCTGTTTTTT.

This clonotype was seen many times. V usage is TRBV3-1 and J usage is TRBJ1-1; the D is unclear. The CDR3 extends over 13 amino acids. V was trimmed by 1 base and J by 6 bases, leaving 9 bases between them. CDR1 LGHDT and CDR2 YNNKEL come from the germline V gene (reference sequence). The CDR3 DNA reads TGTGCCAGCAGCCAAGGTGGTATCCCTGAAGCTTTCTTT. Translation: CASSQGGIPEAFF.

Ten or more counts support this clonotype. The chain recombines TRBV3-1 with TRBJ1-2; D is uncertain. This CDR3 has 14 residues. The germline V and J ends were trimmed by 4 bases and 0 bases, with 9 bases remaining between them. In germline, CDR1 is LGHDT, CDR2 YNNKEL (reference sequence). The CDR3 loop reads CASSPIGANYGYTF. The CDR3 DNA is TGTGCCAGCAGCCCGATAGGAGCTAACTATGGCTACACCTTC. Full variable domain (outside the CDR3, taken from reference TRBV3-1 and TRBJ1-2): DTAVSQTPKYLVTQMGNDKSIKCEQNLGHDTMYWYKQDSKKFLKIMFSYNNKELIINETVPNRFSPKSPDKAHLNLHINSLELGDSAVYFCASSPIGANYGYTFGSGTRLTVV.

This clonotype was counted at least ten times. The chain links TRBV20-1 to TRBJ2-4; D may be TRBD1 (5 bases). V shed 1 base and J shed 0 bases, with 10 bases lying between them. Germline V gene lookup returns CDR1 DFQATT and CDR2 SNEGSKA (reference sequence). The CDR3 has 15 amino acids. The CDR3 region is CSARVPGLAKNIQYF. The CDR3 DNA is TGCAGTGCTAGAGTTCCAGGGCTAGCCAAAAACATTCAGTACTTC.

This clonotype was counted only a few times. The chain joins TRBV28 to TRBJ1-3; D not certain. Trimming removed 8 bases at V and 2 bases at J, with 7 bases between. The length of the CDR3 is 12 residues. Germline CDR1 MDHEN, CDR2 SYDVKM. CDR3 nucleotide sequence: TGTGCCAGCGGTACCACTGGAAACACCATATATTTT. It codes for CASGTTGNTIYF. Supplemented by reference TRBV28 and TRBJ1-3, the full variable domain reads DVKVTQSSRYLVKRTGEKVFLECVQDMDHENMFWYRQDPGLGLRLIYFSYDVKMKEKGDIPEGYSVSREKKERFSLILESASTNQTSMYLCASGTTGNTIYFGEGSWLTVV.

There are many counts of this clonotype. This chain joins TRBV12-3 or TRBV12-4 and TRBJ2-3; D unclear. The CDR3 extends over 11 amino acids. V was cut by 4 bases and J by 4 bases, with 3 bases left in between. CDR3 amino acids: CASSSPDTQYF. DNA of the CDR3: TGTGCCAGCAGTTCACCAGATACGCAGTATTTT.

There are a few counts of this clonotype. This chain connects TRBV6-1 to TRBJ1-3; the D gene is possibly TRBD1 (6 bases). Trimming took 6 bases from V and 3 from J, leaving 15 bases between them. Germline V CDR1 and CDR2: MNHNS, SASEGT. This CDR3 spans 15 amino acids. In DNA, the CDR3 is TGTGCCAGCAGAGAAACAGGGTTTTATGGAAACACCATATATTTT. Translated: CASRETGFYGNTIYF.

There are many counts of this clonotype. The V and J genes are TRBV7-9 and TRBJ1-2; D is undetermined. Germline loops: CDR1 SEHNR, CDR2 FQNEAQ (reference sequence). The V end lost 4 bases, the J end lost 4 bases, and 13 bases lay between the germline ends. The CDR3 totals 14 residues. The DNA for the CDR3 is TGTGCCAGCAGCTCCCCCGGGCTGGGCTATGGCTACACCTTC. Its translation: CASSSPGLGYGYTF.

This clonotype was seen repeatedly, ten times or more. The chain employs TRBV6-5 and TRBJ2-5; D remains ambiguous. The germline CDR1 and CDR2 sequences are MNHEY and SVGAGI. V gave up 3 bases and J gave up 2 bases, with 13 bases separating them. The CDR3 consists of 15 residues. The CDR3 region is CASSYRSAAQETQYF. CDR3 bases: TGTGCCAGCAGTTATAGGAGCGCCGCACAAGAGACCCAGTACTTC.

The chain uses TRBV18 and TRBJ1-5; perhaps TRBD1 as D (5 bases). The germline V gene encodes CDR1 KGHSH and CDR2 LQKENI. The CDR3 has 15 residues. Trimming left V 3 bases short and J 4 bases short, with 13 bases between. As DNA, the CDR3 is TGTGCCAGCTCACCTCAGCAGGGTCGGAATCAGCCCCAGCATTTT. Its translation is CASSPQQGRNQPQHF.

The genes are TRBV3-1 and TRBJ2-3; possible D gene TRBD1, 5 bases. The germline V gene has CDR1 LGHDT and CDR2 YNNKEL (reference sequence). CDR3 length equals 15 residues. The V end was cut by 2 bases, the J end by 5 bases, with 14 bases between. CDR3 DNA sequence: TGTGCCAGCAGCCAAAGGGCACAGGTGAAAGATACGCAGTATTTT. Translation gives CASSQRAQVKDTQYF.

This clonotype was detected only a few times. The chain couples TRBV6-5 to TRBJ2-3; the D is unclear. Germline assignment: CDR1 MNHEY and CDR2 SVGAGI. This CDR3 has 11 amino acids. The V end lost 2 bases, the J end lost 6 bases, and 3 bases lay between the germline ends. This chain's CDR3 is CASSYMDTQYF. CDR3 coding DNA: TGTGCCAGCAGTTACATGGATACGCAGTATTTT.

This clonotype was counted at least ten times. This sequence joins TRBV11-2 and TRBJ2-1; D possibly corresponds to TRBD2 (6 bases). The CDR3 covers 13 residues. V was shortened by 1 base and J by 9 bases, with 10 bases between the two germline ends. The germline V gene has CDR1 SGHAT and CDR2 FQNNGV. The CDR3 sequence: CASSLGGGTEQFF. The CDR3 DNA reads as TGTGCCAGCAGCTTAGGTGGAGGGACTGAGCAGTTCTTC.

This clonotype was counted ten times or more. The gene calls are TRBV18 and TRBJ2-2; no firm D call. The V end lost 0 bases, the J end lost 4 bases, and 3 bases lay between the germline ends. CDR1 and CDR2 (germline): KGHSH, LQKENI. The CDR3 totals 13 residues. CDR3: CASSPPVTGELFF. The CDR3 DNA sequence: TGTGCCAGCTCACCACCGGTCACCGGGGAGCTGTTTTTT.

V usage is TRBV28 and J usage is TRBJ2-1, with TRBD2 identical over 12 bases. Germline V CDR1 and CDR2: MDHEN, SYDVKM. The CDR3 sequence is 18 residues long. With V trimmed by 2 bases and J by 9 bases, 14 bases remained unmatched. This chain's CDR3 is CASSLTSGGLDYWGEQFF. DNA of the CDR3: TGTGCCAGCAGTTTAACTAGCGGGGGGCTCGACTATTGGGGTGAGCAGTTCTTC.

This clonotype was seen repeatedly, ten times or more. The chain combines TRBV5-1 with TRBJ2-7, with TRBD2 identical over 8 bases. The CDR3 runs 15 residues. Germline V gives CDR1 SGHRS, CDR2 YFSETQ. J lost 7 bases, V lost 1 base, and 10 bases had no gene match. This CDR3 is CASSLPSGGDPEQYF. CDR3 DNA: TGCGCCAGCAGCTTGCCAAGCGGGGGAGATCCTGAGCAGTACTTC.

This clonotype was detected many times. The chain uses TRBV29-1 and TRBJ2-6; D is perhaps TRBD1 (5 bases). CDR1 is SQVTM and CDR2 is ANQGSEA in the germline V gene. Trimming removed 4 bases from V and 4 bases from J, with 14 bases in between. CDR3 length equals 15 residues. As DNA, the CDR3 is TGCAGCGTTGGGGGTGGGGCACCCGGGGCCAACGTCCTGACTTTC. Protein: CSVGGGAPGANVLTF.

Many counts were recorded for this clonotype. V is TRBV5-1 and J is TRBJ1-1; D unresolved. The CDR3 totals 12 residues. Germline loops: CDR1 SGHRS, CDR2 YFSETQ. Trimming took 0 bases from V and 12 from J, leaving 12 bases between them. The CDR3 sequence is CASSLEGYETFF. CDR3 sequence (DNA): TGCGCCAGCAGCTTGGAAGGGTACGAAACTTTCTTT.

In its sample, this clonotype was seen many times. The J gene is TRBJ2-6, the V gene TRBV12-3 or TRBV12-4; 8 bases map to TRBD1. V gave up 2 bases and J gave up 2 bases; unmatched junction bases: 8. CDR3 length: 18 residues. This CDR3 is CASSLSGQGHPGANVLTF. DNA for the CDR3: TGTGCCAGCAGTTTATCCGGACAGGGCCACCCTGGGGCCAACGTCCTGACTTTC.

This clonotype has at least ten counts. The chain uses TRBV12-3 or TRBV12-4 and TRBJ2-7; 7 bases match TRBD2. The length of the CDR3 is 13 residues. The ends lost 5 bases at V and 6 bases at J; junction bases unmatched: 7. CDR3 coding DNA: TGTGCCAGCAGTGGCAGGGAGGGTAGCGAGCAGTACTTC. The encoded protein is CASSGREGSEQYF.

This clonotype was counted many times. The chain links TRBV20-1 to TRBJ1-1; weak D call: TRBD1 (5 bases). V was cut by 1 base and J by 6 bases, with 18 bases left in between. CDR3 length: 15 amino acids. Germline-derived CDR1 and CDR2 are DFQATT and SNEGSKA (reference sequence). The CDR3 coding sequence is TGCAGTGCTAGAGCGAGGGGAAGAGGGTTCGCTGAAGCTTTCTTT. Its protein product is CSARARGRGFAEAFF.

This clonotype came up many times. The chain has TRBV11-2 and TRBJ2-1, with D uncertain. CDR1 is SGHAT and CDR2 is FQNNGV in the germline V gene. The CDR3 consists of 14 residues. V lost 5 bases, J lost 3 bases, and 11 bases lay in between. The CDR3 DNA follows: TGTGCCAGCAGCCAAGTGGCCGGCTACAATGAGCAGTTCTTC. Protein sequence: CASSQVAGYNEQFF. The full variable domain, completed using reference TRBV11-2 and TRBJ2-1, is EAGVAQSPRYKIIEKRQSVAFWCNPISGHATLYWYQQILGQGPKLLIQFQNNGVVDDSQLPKDRFSAERLKGVDSTLKIQPAKLEDSAVYLCASSQVAGYNEQFFGPGTRLTVL.

Many counts were recorded for this clonotype. V gene TRBV12-3 or TRBV12-4 combines with J gene TRBJ1-2; no reliable D call. The CDR3 length is 13 residues. V lost 6 bases, J lost 1 base, and 9 bases lay in between. The CDR3 protein is CASSPLGNYGYTF. DNA of the CDR3: TGTGCCAGCAGCCCCCTAGGTAACTATGGCTACACCTTC.

This clonotype appeared many times. The chain is built from TRBV5-1 and TRBJ1-1; D not certain. Germline V lookup: CDR1 SGHRS, CDR2 YFSETQ. This CDR3 region has 19 residues. Trimming stripped 0 bases from V and 5 bases from J, with 26 bases between. CDR3 sequence (DNA): TGCGCCAGCAGCTTGGCCAATTTGCCTCTGACACGCCGAACTACTGAAGCTTTCTTT. It encodes CASSLANLPLTRRTTEAFF.

This clonotype was seen at least ten times. The chain is built from TRBV7-8 and TRBJ2-3; 7 bases match TRBD2. Germline lookup yields CDR1 SGHVS and CDR2 FQNEAQ. This CDR3 has 16 residues. The V gene end was trimmed by 5 bases and the J gene end by 1 base; junction bases not matched to a gene: 9. CDR3 nucleotides: TGTGCCAGCAGCCCACCGACTAGCAGCCGCACAGATACGCAGTATTTT. It encodes CASSPPTSSRTDTQYF.

This clonotype was seen a handful of times. The V and J genes are TRBV14 and TRBJ1-2, with a possible D match to TRBD1 (5 bases). CDR3 size: 13 residues. Trimming took off 1 base at V and 5 bases at J, with 8 bases between the two ends. Germline CDR1 SGHDN, CDR2 FVKESK. The CDR3 DNA reads TGTGCCAGCAGCCAAGCCCGACAGTATGGCTACACCTTC. Protein: CASSQARQYGYTF.

A remark on this clonotype: It may be a read error: a sequence one base away is much more abundant. CDR3 DNA: TGTGCCACCAGCAGAGTTACGGGACAGGGGTACGAGCAGTACTTC. Encoded protein: CATSRVTGQGYEQYF. This chain joins TRBV15 and TRBJ2-7, with 10 nucleotides matching TRBD1. Germline V gene data show CDR1 as LNHNV and CDR2 as YYDKDF (reference sequence). V lost 1 base, J lost 4 bases, and 4 bases stayed unmatched. CDR3 length: 15 amino acids.

In this sample, this clonotype turned up many times. The rearrangement joins TRBV7-9 to TRBJ2-7; D is unresolved. CDR3 length: 11 residues. CDR1 and CDR2 from the germline V gene are SEHNR and FQNEAQ (reference sequence). Trimming pared 5 bases from V and 7 bases from J, leaving 9 bases between. The chain's CDR3 is CASSPEREQYF. The CDR3 bases are TGTGCCAGCAGCCCAGAGAGGGAGCAGTACTTC.